This is a list of T cell receptor beta chains from one sample in a study of T cell repertoires in cytomegalovirus infection. TCRdb analysed the reads with MiXCR anew, one entry per CDR3 protein. The repertoire includes around 900,000 distinct CDR3 sequences, about 33% of them detected once, and roughly 13% sits in the top ten. The antigens of these receptors remain unknown. The sequencing used cultured CD8+ T cells from PBMCs, collected from culture after CMV antigen stimulation. The receptors were gathered from a human donor in good health (CMV status not recorded). Some clones in this sample may be carry-over from other donors' samples. Both conserved end residues are trimmed from each CDR3.

11 | TRBJ1-1 | TRBV6-5 | ASHYTEDTEAF
12 | TRBJ2-1 | TRBV19 | ASRGLDSYNEQF
11 | TRBJ1-4 | TRBV29-1 | SVRAEGSEKLF
12 | TRBJ2-3 | TRBV7-6 | ASSSHLDGDTQY
11 | TRBJ1-1 | TRBV2 | ASIGVGDTEAF
12 | TRBJ1-6 | TRBV27 | ASSLRQLYSPLH
12 | TRBJ2-5 | TRBV6-2/TRBV6-3 | ASRQAEYQETQY
11 | TRBJ2-2 | TRBV27 | ASSFTGGGELF
13 | TRBJ1-2 | TRBV7-2 | ASSQEGTHTLGYT
11 | TRBJ1-1 | TRBV7-2 | ASSLVRGAEAF
13 | TRBJ2-7 | TRBV4-1 | ASSQDPTGGDEQY
13 | TRBJ2-4 | TRBV7-9 | ASSTPGQVENIQY
13 | TRBJ1-1 | TRBV19 | ASSMTDGLNTEAF
15 | TRBJ2-2 | TRBV7-9 | ASSSAIDFGYTGELF
11 | TRBJ2-1 | TRBV4-2 | ASSQDVRGEQF
11 | TRBJ2-1 | TRBV20-1 | SAPGLRGDEQF
14 | TRBJ2-5 | TRBV7-2 | ASSLVQRGRQETQY
13 | TRBJ2-3 | TRBV27 | ASSLWVASPDTQY
13 | TRBJ1-5 | TRBV20-1 | SAARDRGKGQPQH
14 | TRBJ1-3 | TRBV19 | ASSPPTVSGGNTIY
12 | TRBJ2-1 | TRBV29-1 | SVEGSGLYNEQF
13 | TRBJ2-5 | TRBV7-2 | ASSYPVGGWETQY
14 | TRBJ1-1 | TRBV11-1 | ASSFDTPSLNTEAF
11 | TRBJ1-1 | TRBV6-5 | AGSANRGTEAF
14 | TRBJ2-1 | TRBV7-9 | ASSSSRQSSYNEQF
13 | TRBJ2-1 | TRBV7-9 | ASSSESASYNEQF
10 | TRBJ1-2 | TRBV27 | ATNGGDYGYT
11 | TRBJ2-5 | TRBV6-5 | ASSYSNQETQY
14 | TRBJ1-2 | TRBV27 | ASSLRFPTSDYGYT
10 | TRBJ1-2 | TRBV20-1 | SAEDGMYGYT
14 | TRBJ2-1 | TRBV11-2 | ASSSRTSGGKNEQF
12 | TRBJ2-3 | TRBV28 | ASSLRAPRYAQY
13 | TRBJ2-7 | TRBV10-1 | ASSEGLASSYEQY
10 | TRBJ2-7 | TRBV12-3/TRBV12-4 | ASTHESYEQY
12 | TRBJ2-3 | TRBV12-3/TRBV12-4 | ASRGSLNPDTQY
9 | TRBJ1-4 | TRBV7-8 | ASSFNEKLF
12 | TRBJ2-2 | TRBV6-1 | ASSGPVYTGELF
13 | TRBJ2-3 | TRBV27 | ASSRDIGSTDTQY
12 | TRBJ1-6 | TRBV3-1 | ASSPTLDNSPLH
13 | TRBJ1-4 | TRBV18 | ASSRQGATNEKLF
13 | TRBJ2-7 | TRBV7-8 | ASSAPSSSPYEQY
12 | TRBJ2-5 | TRBV7-9 | ASSKGQVRETQY